The rows below give T cell receptor beta chains drawn from one sample of a study of post-analysis software for immune sequencing data. MiXCR, applied by TCRdb to the PCR reads, yields one record per CDR3 protein. The table lists about 540,000 distinct CDR3 sequences, approximately 31% of them singletons. What was sequenced was blood. The origin of the receptors is a girl under 18 with multiple sclerosis. Each CDR3 is given with its conserved first and last residue. D genes are given only for firm matches. Size tells how often a clone was seen (once, few, many) or the class of an expanded clone, and some rows leave it out.

d_gene	abundance	j_gene	v_gene	CDR3nt	CDR3aa
-	-	TRBJ2-3	TRBV14	TGTGCCAGCAGCCAAGTGGGAAGTACGCAGTATTTT	CASSQVGSTQYF
-	-	TRBJ1-6	TRBV12-3/TRBV12-4	TGTGCCAGCAGTTTAGCTACAGGGCGATCACCCCTCCACTTT	CASSLATGRSPLHF
-	-	TRBJ2-3	TRBV29-1	TGCAGCTCAGGCCCCAACGGCGCAGATACGCAGTATTTT	CSSGPNGADTQYF
TRBD2	once	TRBJ2-7	TRBV7-2	TGTGCCAGCAGCCCTGCTAGCGGGGGTCGCGAGCAGTACTTC	CASSPASGGREQYF
-	few	TRBJ1-1	TRBV29-1	TGCAGCGCCGAAGGACAGTTGAACACTGAAGCTTTCTTT	CSAEGQLNTEAFF
-	-	TRBJ2-4	TRBV5-1	TGCGCCAGCAGCTTGAGTCAGCTGGCGAGGGGAAACATTCAGTACTTC	CASSLSQLARGNIQYF
-	few	TRBJ1-1	TRBV29-1	TGCAGCGTGGGGGTGAGAACTGAAGCTTTCTTT	CSVGVRTEAFF
-	-	TRBJ2-2	TRBV20-1	TGCAGTGCTAGCGGGATTAACACCGGGGAGCTGTTTTTT	CSASGINTGELFF
TRBD1	few	TRBJ2-3	TRBV5-1	TGCGCCAGCAGCTCTGGACAGGGGTTTATGAGCACAGATACGCAGTATTTT	CASSSGQGFMSTDTQYF
-	-	TRBJ2-7	TRBV3-1	TGTGCCAGCAGCCCTCTTTCGGGAGCGGTGTCCGAGCAGTACTTC	CASSPLSGAVSEQYF
-	-	TRBJ1-2	TRBV4-1	TGCGCCAGCAGCCAAGATCAGTTGAACTATGGCTACACCTTC	CASSQDQLNYGYTF
TRBD1	few	TRBJ2-1	TRBV5-1	TGCGCCAGCAGCTTGGGGGGACAGGGGGCGGGGTCCTACAATGAGCAGTTCTTC	CASSLGGQGAGSYNEQFF
TRBD2	few	TRBJ2-7	TRBV20-1	TGCAGTGCTCGGGCGACTAGCGGCACCTACGAGCAGTACTTC	CSARATSGTYEQYF
-	-	TRBJ1-5	TRBV20-1	TGCAGTGCTAGGAGGGGTCTGGAGCCCCAGCATTTT	CSARRGLEPQHF
-	few	TRBJ2-2	TRBV29-1	TGCAGCGTTGAGACAGTCAACACCGGGGAGCTGTTTTTT	CSVETVNTGELFF
-	few	TRBJ1-2	TRBV20-1	TGCAGTGCTAGAGATGGGGAAAACTATGGCTACACCTTC	CSARDGENYGYTF
TRBD1	few	TRBJ1-1	TRBV10-3	TGTGCCATCTCCCTAGACAGGGTATGGACTGAAGCTTTCTTT	CAISLDRVWTEAFF
-	-	TRBJ2-1	TRBV7-8	TGTGCCAGCAGCTCCCGTCGCTTAGCCCCCTACAATGAGCAGTTCTTC	CASSSRRLAPYNEQFF
TRBD1	-	TRBJ2-1	TRBV24-1	TGTGCCACCAGTGCCACGGACAGGAACAATGAGCAGTTCTTC	CATSATDRNNEQFF
-	-	TRBJ2-1	TRBV5-1	TGCGCCAGCAGCCCGGAGGAGACTGGTTGGCACAATGAGCAGTTCTTC	CASSPEETGWHNEQFF
-	few	TRBJ1-1	TRBV11-2	TGTGCCAGCAGCTTATACAGGGTTCAAGCTTTCTTT	CASSLYRVQAFF
-	few	TRBJ1-4	TRBV6-6	TGTGCCAGCAGGACAAGGGAAAAACTGTTTTTT	CASRTREKLFF
-	-	TRBJ2-2	TRBV5-1	TGCGCCAGCAGCCCAAAGGCAGGGAGAGCGAACACCGGGGAGCTGTTTTTT	CASSPKAGRANTGELFF
-	few	TRBJ1-2	TRBV7-9	TGTGCCAGCAGCTCTGACAGGTTTGACTATGGCTACACCTTC	CASSSDRFDYGYTF
-	few	TRBJ1-2	TRBV29-1	TGCAGCGTAAAAAGGGGTACGGGGGGCTACACCTTC	CSVKRGTGGYTF
TRBD1	-	TRBJ1-4	TRBV15	TGTGCCTCCTCGGACAGGATAAATGAAAAACTGTTTTTT	CASSDRINEKLFF
TRBD1	once	TRBJ2-5	TRBV27	TGTGCCAGCAGTTTATCGGGACAGCTCCAAGAGACCCAGTACTTC	CASSLSGQLQETQYF
-	many	TRBJ2-5	TRBV18	TGTGCCAGCTCACAACTTACGGAGACCCAGTACTTC	CASSQLTETQYF
-	-	TRBJ1-2	TRBV3-1	TGTGCCAGCAGCCGTAGGGGTCGTTCTAACTATGGCTACACCTTC	CASSRRGRSNYGYTF
-	many	TRBJ1-1	TRBV4-1	TGCGCCAGCCGGGACTTGGGCGTAACTGAAGCTTTCTTT	CASRDLGVTEAFF
-	-	TRBJ1-2	TRBV25-1	TGTGCCAGCAGTGCCCCATTTAACTATGGCTACACCTTC	CASSAPFNYGYTF
-	few	TRBJ1-1	TRBV29-1	TGCAGCGTTGAGGCAGGCTGGGGCACTGAAGCTTTCTTT	CSVEAGWGTEAFF
TRBD1	-	TRBJ1-1	TRBV27	TGTGCCAGTAGTATACGGGGACAGGGTGCTGAAGCTTTCTTT	CASSIRGQGAEAFF
-	few	TRBJ2-1	TRBV2	TGTGCCAGCATGCCGGGACTTACCTCCTACAATGAGCAGTTCTTC	CASMPGLTSYNEQFF
TRBD2	-	TRBJ2-3	TRBV7-8	TGTGCCAGTAGCATTACTAGCGGGGGGCGCGCAGATACGCAGTATTTT	CASSITSGGRADTQYF
-	-	TRBJ2-3	TRBV5-1	TGCGCCAGCAGCTTGGGTTCTTTCTCCTCTATTACGCAGTATTTT	CASSLGSFSSITQYF
-	few	TRBJ2-3	TRBV7-8	TGTGCCAGCAGCCCCCTTGTTGGGGGGAGCACAGATACGCAGTATTTT	CASSPLVGGSTDTQYF
-	once	TRBJ2-4	TRBV20-1	TGCAGTGCTAGCCGGACATTAGCCAAAAACATTCAGTACTTC	CSASRTLAKNIQYF
TRBD1	once	TRBJ2-5	TRBV20-1	TGCAGTGCTAGGCTGTACAGGGGTAGAGGGACAGAGACCCAGTACTTC	CSARLYRGRGTETQYF
TRBD1	-	TRBJ1-5	TRBV6-5	TGTGCCAGCAGGTCGACAGGGGGCCGTTATCAGCCCCAGCATTTT	CASRSTGGRYQPQHF
-	few	TRBJ1-1	TRBV12-3/TRBV12-4	TGTGCCAGCAGTCCGCCAGGGGCGGGAACTGAAGCTTTCTTT	CASSPPGAGTEAFF
-	few	TRBJ1-2	TRBV20-1	TGCAGTGCCCAGCAGGGGCGCGGGAGCTATGGCTACACCTTC	CSAQQGRGSYGYTF